This TCR beta chain was profiled in a study of blood T cell repertoires in COVID-19 (dated by TCRdb to about 2020). In the study overall: The collaborator samples originated in the United States, Italy and Spain and spanned the acute and convalescent phases of COVID-19. The prospective study material was composed of cDNA or gDNA derived from T cells, B-cell-depleted T cells, or PBMCs. Deeply sampled blood TCRbeta repertoires from subjects exposed to, actively infected with, or recovered from COVID-19 were included in the dataset. A freely available public database, intended as a resource for researchers studying the immune response to SARS-CoV-2, is where the repertoires were released. The samples were drawn from the first 160 participants of the ongoing ImmuneRACE study and from 1,254 subjects provided by 6 global collaborators. The sample metadata nearly always contained a de-identified subject ID, COVID-19 status, age in years and sex. Where available, HLA class I and class II types were obtained from metadata supplied by the sample provider rather than from assay-based typing.

Collaborating institutions collected whole blood in K2EDTA tubes following their own protocols. For TCRbeta analysis, collaborators shipped samples as frozen whole blood, isolated PBMCs, or DNA extracted from either of those sample types. The immunoSEQ Assay, a bias-controlled multiplex PCR, was used to amplify TCRbeta CDR3 regions from genomic DNA. As for the authors' bioinformatics: The number of nucleated cells in each sample was estimated by amplification of reference gene primers within the assay. Sequence reads were collapsed and filtered to measure the absolute abundance of every unique TCRbeta CDR3 rearrangement. For each sample, productive Simpson clonality was calculated as the square root of Simpson's diversity index across productive rearrangements. What TCRdb holds here is the immuneACCESS table cut down to in-frame rearrangements. Part of the clones is not present; checked against another copy, under half of the missing clones reflect an unresolved V gene, and the others are unexplained. V and J calls and clone size are as listed in that table; D and trimming were resolved from the DNA. The sample yields some 150,000 clones; around 81% were counted once. The top ten clonotypes cover under 15% of the sample.

With regard to this clone: No antigen is known for it. Base qualities are missing; no much larger clone stands one base away.

Overall results and qualifications from the work: The amount of clinical and demographic metadata varied by source and participant and was provided uncurated.

At the junction V is shortened by 5 bases and J by 2 bases; bases outside the gene matches: 6. Its CDR3 holds 15 amino acids, cysteine through phenylalanine. CDR3 DNA is the only sequence kept; it has 45 bases, read in frame from the first base. From the germline V gene, CDR1 is SGHAT and CDR2 is FQNNGV. This TCR derives from a man in his 60s with active or convalescent COVID-19. Sample: peripheral blood. This sequence uses TRBV11-2 and TRBJ2-7, and 10 junction bases match TRBD1. The nucleotides are TGTGCCAGCAGCCCCCCGGGACAGGGGACCTACGAGCAGTACTTC. It codes for CASSPPGQGTYEQYF.